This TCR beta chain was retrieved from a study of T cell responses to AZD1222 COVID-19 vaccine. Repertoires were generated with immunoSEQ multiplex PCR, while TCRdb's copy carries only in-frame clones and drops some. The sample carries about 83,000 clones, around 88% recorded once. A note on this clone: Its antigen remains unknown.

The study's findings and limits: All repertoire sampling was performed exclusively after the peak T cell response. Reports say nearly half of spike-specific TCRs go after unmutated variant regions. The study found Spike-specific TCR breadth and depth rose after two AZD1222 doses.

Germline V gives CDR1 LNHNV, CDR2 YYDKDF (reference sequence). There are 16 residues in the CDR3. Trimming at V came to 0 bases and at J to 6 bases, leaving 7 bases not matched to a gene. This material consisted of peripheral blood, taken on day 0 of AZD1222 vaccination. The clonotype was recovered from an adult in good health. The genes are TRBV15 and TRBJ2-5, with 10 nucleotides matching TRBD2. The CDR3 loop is CATSREASGSTKTQYF. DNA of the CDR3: TGTGCCACCAGCAGAGAGGCTAGCGGGAGTACGAAGACCCAGTACTTC. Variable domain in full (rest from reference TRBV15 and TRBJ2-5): DAMVIQNPRYQVTQFGKPVTLSCSQTLNHNVMYWYQQKSSQAPKLLFHYYDKDFNNEADTPDNFQSRRPNTSFCFLDIRSPGLGDTAMYLCATSREASGSTKTQYFGPGTRLLVL.